Shown below are 22 T cell receptor beta chains from a single sample sequenced in a study of cytomegalovirus exposure and HLA in healthy donors. This PCR relied on a set of 60 Vbeta primers and 13 Jbeta primers. Generated by immunoSEQ multiplex PCR, the TCRdb table keeps only in-frame clones and is missing some. The sample holds about 270,000 clones, roughly 70% seen once. The sample was PBMCs. Every receptor here comes from a female donor in good health and CMV-seronegative.

This clone was seen a handful of times. The CDR3 DNA sequence: TGCGCCAGCAGCCGGACCCAGACAGGGTCTTTTTACGAGCAGTACTTC. Its protein is CASSRTQTGSFYEQYF. The chain carries TRBV5-1 and TRBJ2-7, with TRBD1 identical over 7 bases. Germline trimming cut 4 bases from V and 4 bases from J; bases unmatched to any gene: 14. The CDR3 extends over 16 amino acids. The germline CDR1 and CDR2 sequences are SGHRS and YFSETQ.

The chain carries TRBV12-5 and TRBJ1-2; 7 positions agree with TRBD1. In germline, CDR1 is LGHNT, CDR2 FRNRAP. This CDR3 has 13 amino acids. Losses at the gene ends were 4 bases for V and 2 bases for J; bases not matched to a gene: 1. The CDR3 is CASGWTGNYGYTF. CDR3 nucleotides: TGTGCTAGTGGTTGGACAGGAAACTATGGCTACACCTTC.

The rearrangement links TRBV5-1 to TRBJ1-1; D not certain. Trimming pared 2 bases from V and 1 base from J, leaving 12 bases between. The germline V gene has CDR1 SGHRS and CDR2 YFSETQ. The CDR3 totals 15 residues. The CDR3 DNA sequence: TGCGCCAGCAGCTTAACTGTGCGAGAGAACACTGAAGCTTTCTTT. As protein: CASSLTVRENTEAFF.

There are a few counts of this clone. This chain joins TRBV15 and TRBJ2-3; maybe TRBD2 (6 bases). The V end lost 3 bases, the J end lost 1 base, and 11 bases lay between the germline ends. Germline-derived CDR1 and CDR2 are LNHNV and YYDKDF (reference sequence). The CDR3 sequence is 15 residues long. The CDR3 DNA reads TGTGCCACCAGCAGGGAGCCGGGGGGCACAGATACGCAGTATTTT. Its protein product is CATSREPGGTDTQYF.

The chain employs TRBV5-4 and TRBJ2-1; TRBD2 matches 8 bases. V lost 2 bases to trimming and J lost 6 bases; unmatched junction nucleotides: 7. CDR1 SGHNT and CDR2 YYREEE come from the germline V gene (reference sequence). The CDR3 is made up of 15 amino acids. DNA of the CDR3: TGTGCCAGCAGCTTCACCGGGAGGGCCTTCAATGAGCAGTTCTTC. This codes for CASSFTGRAFNEQFF.

This chain links TRBV10-2 with TRBJ1-1; 9 bases align to TRBD1. CDR3 length: 13 residues. Trimming at V came to 8 bases and at J to 4 bases, leaving 5 bases not matched to a gene. Germline V gene lookup returns CDR1 WSHSY and CDR2 SAAADI. CDR3 sequence: CASVGTGTTEAFF. In DNA form, the CDR3 reads TGCGCCAGCGTGGGGACAGGGACCACTGAAGCTTTCTTT.

The rearrangement joins TRBV5-1 to TRBJ2-5, with 15 bases fitting TRBD2. From germline, CDR1 is SGHRS and CDR2 YFSETQ. J was trimmed by 5 bases and V by 6 bases; bases with no gene match: 11. The length of the CDR3 is 17 residues. In DNA form, the CDR3 reads TGCGCCAGCACCCTCGGACTAGCGGGAGGGCCTGGGGAGACCCAGTACTTC. This codes for CASTLGLAGGPGETQYF.

The chain uses TRBV19 and TRBJ2-2, with 11 bases matching TRBD1. There are 17 residues in the CDR3. J lost 0 bases, V lost 5 bases, and 5 bases had no gene match. CDR1 is LNHDA and CDR2 is SQIVND in the germline V gene (reference sequence). In nucleotides, the CDR3 is TGTGCCAGTAGTGGGTGGACAGGGGGCCCGAACACCGGGGAGCTGTTTTTT. This gives the protein CASSGWTGGPNTGELFF. The full variable domain, its missing parts supplied by reference TRBV19 and TRBJ2-2, is DGGITQSPKYLFRKEGQNVTLSCEQNLNHDAMYWYRQDPGQGLRLIYYSQIVNDFQKGDIAEGYSVSREKKESFPLTVTSAQKNPTAFYLCASSGWTGGPNTGELFFGEGSRLTVL.

This chain uses TRBV5-1 with TRBJ2-1; 9 positions match TRBD2. Looked up from germline, CDR1 is SGHRS and CDR2 is YFSETQ. V lost 0 bases, J lost 7 bases, and 5 bases stayed unmatched. This CDR3 contains 15 residues. The CDR3 spells CASSLGLAGRNEQFF. DNA of the CDR3: TGCGCCAGCAGCTTGGGGCTAGCGGGACGTAATGAGCAGTTCTTC.

The rearrangement joins TRBV4-1 to TRBJ2-1; 15 bases are a match to TRBD2. J lost 4 bases, V lost 4 bases, and 5 bases had no gene match. The CDR3 runs to 17 residues. Germline-derived CDR1 and CDR2 are MGHRA and YSYEKL. The CDR3 DNA reads TGCGCCAGCAGCCTCGGGACTAGCGGGAGGAAATACAATGAGCAGTTCTTC. Amino acids: CASSLGTSGRKYNEQFF.

A few counts support this clone. The V call is TRBV6-6, the J call TRBJ2-1; D ambiguous. The CDR3 is 13 amino acids. Deletions cut 3 bases from V and 5 bases from J, with 8 bases between. Germline-derived CDR1 and CDR2 are MNHNY and SVGAGI (reference sequence). The CDR3, as DNA: TGTGCCAGCAGTTATAGAGTTAACAATGAGCAGTTCTTC. It specifies CASSYRVNNEQFF.

V gene TRBV5-8 combines with J gene TRBJ2-2; 11 bases agree with TRBD2. Per the germline V gene, CDR1 is SGHTS and CDR2 is YDEGEE. V shed 4 bases and J 4 bases; nucleotides not matched to a gene: 9. This CDR3 contains 17 residues. The CDR3 region has the DNA TGTGCCAGCAGCGAACAGGATAGCGGGAGGGCCACCGGGGAGCTGTTTTTT. Translated: CASSEQDSGRATGELFF.

This rearrangement joins TRBV7-9 to TRBJ2-7; D perhaps matches TRBD1 (5 bases). V gave up 5 bases and J gave up 3 bases, with 11 bases separating them. The CDR3 is 13 residues long. Germline V gives CDR1 SEHNR, CDR2 FQNEAQ (reference sequence). The CDR3 spells CASSTRQRYEQYF. In nucleotides, the CDR3 is TGTGCCAGCAGCACCCGACAGCGCTACGAGCAGTACTTC.

This clone was seen a few times. The chain links TRBV6-4 to TRBJ1-6; no clear D gene. This CDR3 contains 16 residues. V lost 11 bases and J 9 bases, leaving 26 bases between the germline ends. Germline values: CDR1 MRHNA, CDR2 SNTAGT. This chain's CDR3 is CAASHGEFVFSSPLHF. In DNA, the CDR3 is TGTGCCGCCAGTCACGGGGAATTTGTATTTAGTTCACCCCTCCACTTT.

The gene calls are TRBV7-2 and TRBJ2-7, with 10 positions matching TRBD2. J lost 0 bases, V lost 6 bases, and 8 bases had no gene match. The CDR3 has 16 residues. From germline, CDR1 is SGHTA and CDR2 FQGNSA. The CDR3 nucleotides are TGTGCCAGCAGGCGAGGATCTAGCGGGAGCTCCTACGAGCAGTACTTC. Residues: CASRRGSSGSSYEQYF.

J is TRBJ1-2 and V is TRBV7-9; 7 nucleotides match TRBD1. The CDR3 sequence is 16 residues long. V trimming: 5 bases; J trimming: 1 base; junction bases outside the gene matches: 10. Germline CDR1 reads SEHNR; CDR2 reads FQNEAQ (reference sequence). Written as DNA, the CDR3 is TGTGCCAGCAGCGGAGACAGGGTGGAAGGTAACTATGGCTACACCTTC. It codes for CASSGDRVEGNYGYTF.

The CDR3 loop is CASSLAPTAPNEQFF. CDR3 in DNA: TGTGCCAGCAGCTTAGCCCCGACAGCGCCGAATGAGCAGTTCTTC. This sequence joins TRBV11-2 and TRBJ2-1, with a weak D call TRBD1 (5 bases). V gave up 1 base and J gave up 7 bases, with 14 bases separating them. The CDR3 has 15 amino acids. Germline assignment: CDR1 SGHAT and CDR2 FQNNGV.

This clone was observed a single time. The gene calls are TRBV18 and TRBJ2-7; D possibly corresponds to TRBD1 (5 bases). The CDR3 consists of 16 residues. Trimming removed 6 bases from V and 0 bases from J, with 18 bases in between. Germline V gene sequence: CDR1 KGHSH, CDR2 LQKENI. CDR3 sequence reads: CASSSIQGQSSYEQYF. The CDR3, as DNA: TGTGCCAGCTCCTCAATTCAGGGTCAATCCTCCTACGAGCAGTACTTC.

V is TRBV15 and J is TRBJ1-2; D not resolved. CDR3 length: 17 residues. The V and J ends lost 0 bases and 8 bases respectively, with 22 bases between them. From germline, CDR1 is LNHNV and CDR2 YYDKDF (reference sequence). CDR3 bases: TGTGCCACCAGCAGAGATCCGGGTACGGGGTTCAATCACGGCTACACCTTC. It encodes CATSRDPGTGFNHGYTF.

This CDR3 reads CASSLRDRQNSPLHF. The CDR3, as DNA: TGTGCCAGCAGTCTCCGGGACAGGCAGAATTCACCCCTCCACTTT. This rearrangement joins TRBV27 to TRBJ1-6; 8 nucleotides line up with TRBD1. This CDR3 has 15 residues. With V trimmed by 5 bases and J by 7 bases, 7 bases remained unmatched. Germline lookup yields CDR1 MNHEY and CDR2 SMNVEV (reference sequence).

J is TRBJ1-2 and V is TRBV4-1, with 12 bases matching TRBD1. After removal of 1 base from V and 8 bases from J, the junction contained 5 bases not matched to a gene. The CDR3 runs to 15 residues. The V gene's germline CDR1 is MGHRA and CDR2 YSYEKL. CDR3 sequence reads: CASSQAGTGGRGYTF. DNA of the CDR3: TGCGCCAGCAGCCAAGCCGGGACAGGGGGCCGAGGCTACACCTTC.

Only a few counts were recorded for this clone. The genes are TRBV6-5 and TRBJ2-2; TRBD1 is a possible D gene (6 bases). V was cut by 4 bases and J by 4 bases, with 10 bases left in between. The germline V gene has CDR1 MNHEY and CDR2 SVGAGI. CDR3 length equals 14 residues. The CDR3 is CASSWTVSTGELFF. The CDR3 region has the DNA TGTGCCAGCAGTTGGACAGTATCCACCGGGGAGCTGTTTTTT.